A selection of T cell receptor beta chains follows, all from one sample in a study of blood T cell repertoires in COVID-19. Assay used: immunoSEQ multiplex PCR; TCRdb lists only in-frame clones, some missing. The table has roughly 130,000 clones, about four fifths seen once. The sample was peripheral blood. All receptors come from an elderly woman with acute or convalescent COVID-19. The CDR3 runs from the conserved cysteine through the conserved F or W. A D gene is named only where the DNA matches it firmly. Rows may omit the clone size; those that give it use once, few, many or a size class.

v_gene: TRBV14
len: 14
d_gene: NA
j_gene: TRBJ2-1
abundance: NA
CDR3aa: CASNWGGPYNEQFF
CDR3nt: TGTGCCAGTAATTGGGGGGGGCCCTACAATGAGCAGTTCTTC

v_gene: TRBV7-8
len: 14
d_gene: NA
j_gene: TRBJ1-1
abundance: few
CDR3aa: CASSLTTMDTEAFF
CDR3nt: TGTGCCAGCAGCTTAACAACCATGGACACTGAAGCTTTCTTT

v_gene: TRBV5-5
len: 14
d_gene: NA
j_gene: TRBJ1-4
abundance: NA
CDR3aa: CASSRDATNEKLFF
CDR3nt: TGTGCCAGCAGCCGGGATGCAACTAATGAAAAACTGTTTTTT

v_gene: TRBV19
len: 14
d_gene: TRBD1
j_gene: TRBJ1-2
abundance: NA
CDR3aa: CASLQGVNNYGYTF
CDR3nt: TGTGCCAGCCTACAGGGGGTGAACAACTATGGCTACACCTTC

v_gene: TRBV12-3/TRBV12-4
len: 10
d_gene: NA
j_gene: TRBJ2-3
abundance: NA
CDR3aa: CASEGDTQYF
CDR3nt: TGTGCCTCGGAGGGGGATACGCAGTATTTT

v_gene: TRBV10-3
len: 15
d_gene: TRBD2
j_gene: TRBJ2-3
abundance: NA
CDR3aa: CATRLAGGSTDTQYF
CDR3nt: TGTGCCACCCGACTAGCGGGGGGATCGACAGATACGCAGTATTTT

v_gene: TRBV27
len: 16
d_gene: NA
j_gene: TRBJ2-7
abundance: NA
CDR3aa: CASSLSMAGAAYEQYF
CDR3nt: TGTGCCAGCAGTTTATCTATGGCGGGGGCCGCCTACGAGCAGTACTTC

v_gene: TRBV3-1/TRBV3-2
len: 13
d_gene: TRBD1
j_gene: TRBJ2-1
abundance: NA
CDR3aa: CASSLDRGNEQFF
CDR3nt: TGTGCCAGCAGCTTAGACAGGGGCAATGAGCAGTTCTTC

v_gene: TRBV7-8
len: 12
d_gene: TRBD1
j_gene: TRBJ1-1
abundance: NA
CDR3aa: CASSLTGGEAFF
CDR3nt: TGTGCCAGCAGCTTAACAGGGGGGGAAGCTTTCTTT

v_gene: TRBV15
len: 13
d_gene: NA
j_gene: TRBJ1-2
abundance: NA
CDR3aa: CATSRDRTGGYTF
CDR3nt: TGTGCCACCAGCAGAGATAGGACGGGGGGCTACACCTTC

v_gene: TRBV29-1
len: 14
d_gene: TRBD1
j_gene: TRBJ1-2
abundance: NA
CDR3aa: CSSGPDRGYYGYTF
CDR3nt: TGCAGCAGCGGTCCGGACAGGGGGTACTATGGCTACACCTTC

v_gene: TRBV7-3
len: 12
d_gene: NA
j_gene: TRBJ2-5
abundance: NA
CDR3aa: CASSSPAGTQYF
CDR3nt: TGTGCCAGCAGCTCCCCCGCGGGGACCCAGTACTTC

v_gene: TRBV5-1
len: 16
d_gene: TRBD1
j_gene: TRBJ1-1
abundance: NA
CDR3aa: CASSVWTGVMNTEAFF
CDR3nt: TGCGCCAGCAGCGTATGGACAGGCGTAATGAACACTGAAGCTTTCTTT

v_gene: TRBV4-3
len: 15
d_gene: NA
j_gene: TRBJ1-2
abundance: NA
CDR3aa: CASSQDTAAGNGYTF
CDR3nt: TGCGCCAGCAGCCAAGATACCGCGGCGGGGAATGGCTACACCTTC

v_gene: TRBV23-1
len: 15
d_gene: NA
j_gene: TRBJ1-1
abundance: NA
CDR3aa: CASSQSNTGNTEAFF
CDR3nt: TGCGCCAGCAGTCAATCGAACACGGGGAACACTGAAGCTTTCTTT

v_gene: TRBV11-3
len: 16
d_gene: NA
j_gene: TRBJ1-2
abundance: NA
CDR3aa: CASSSPATRSLYGYTF
CDR3nt: TGTGCCAGCAGCTCCCCGGCCACCAGGTCTCTTTATGGCTACACCTTC

v_gene: TRBV7-2
len: 14
d_gene: TRBD1
j_gene: TRBJ1-4
abundance: NA
CDR3aa: CASSPGGLGEKLFF
CDR3nt: TGTGCCAGCAGCCCAGGGGGCTTGGGGGAAAAACTGTTTTTT

v_gene: TRBV5-1
len: 12
d_gene: TRBD1
j_gene: TRBJ2-1
abundance: NA
CDR3aa: CASRKTGLEQFF
CDR3nt: TGCGCCAGCAGGAAGACAGGGCTTGAGCAGTTCTTC

v_gene: TRBV2
len: 15
d_gene: TRBD1
j_gene: TRBJ1-2
abundance: NA
CDR3aa: CASSGIGAGGYGYTF
CDR3nt: TGTGCCAGCAGTGGAATAGGCGCAGGGGGCTATGGCTACACCTTC

v_gene: TRBV7-2
len: 17
d_gene: TRBD1
j_gene: TRBJ2-7
abundance: NA
CDR3aa: CASSLAQSPRGSYEQYF
CDR3nt: TGTGCCAGCAGCTTAGCTCAATCCCCCAGGGGGTCCTACGAGCAGTACTTC

v_gene: TRBV4-1
len: 15
d_gene: TRBD1
j_gene: TRBJ2-7
abundance: NA
CDR3aa: CASSPMGQGTYEQYF
CDR3nt: TGCGCCAGCAGTCCCATGGGACAGGGGACCTACGAGCAGTACTTC

v_gene: TRBV5-6
len: 13
d_gene: NA
j_gene: TRBJ2-7
abundance: NA
CDR3aa: CASSLSQIYEQYF
CDR3nt: TGTGCCAGCAGCTTGTCCCAAATCTACGAGCAGTACTTC

v_gene: TRBV2
len: 13
d_gene: NA
j_gene: TRBJ1-2
abundance: NA
CDR3aa: CASSRQTLYGYTF
CDR3nt: TGTGCCAGCAGCCGACAGACTTTATATGGCTACACCTTC

v_gene: TRBV29-1
len: 15
d_gene: TRBD2
j_gene: TRBJ2-3
abundance: NA
CDR3aa: CSVEPLAGGTDTQYF
CDR3nt: TGCAGCGTTGAACCGCTAGCGGGGGGCACAGATACGCAGTATTTT

v_gene: TRBV2
len: 13
d_gene: NA
j_gene: TRBJ2-3
abundance: NA
CDR3aa: CASIQGRADTQYF
CDR3nt: TGTGCCAGCATTCAGGGAAGGGCAGATACGCAGTATTTT

v_gene: TRBV6-5
len: 13
d_gene: NA
j_gene: TRBJ1-1
abundance: NA
CDR3aa: CASSKAGGTEAFF
CDR3nt: TGTGCCAGCAGTAAGGCAGGAGGCACTGAAGCTTTCTTT

v_gene: TRBV7-9
len: 15
d_gene: NA
j_gene: TRBJ2-5
abundance: NA
CDR3aa: CASSSHTIIEETQYF
CDR3nt: TGTGCCAGCAGCTCTCACACCATCATCGAAGAGACCCAGTACTTC

v_gene: TRBV18
len: 16
d_gene: NA
j_gene: TRBJ1-2
abundance: NA
CDR3aa: CASSPHNRREPYGYTF
CDR3nt: TGTGCCAGCTCACCCCATAACAGGAGGGAGCCCTATGGCTACACCTTC

v_gene: TRBV27
len: 13
d_gene: TRBD1
j_gene: TRBJ1-5
abundance: once
CDR3aa: CASSRDRGEPQHF
CDR3nt: TGTGCCAGCAGTAGAGACAGGGGAGAGCCCCAGCATTTT

v_gene: TRBV3-1/TRBV3-2
len: 16
d_gene: TRBD1
j_gene: TRBJ1-2
abundance: NA
CDR3aa: CASSPRGRWANYGYTF
CDR3nt: TGTGCCAGCAGCCCCAGGGGGCGCTGGGCTAACTATGGCTACACCTTC

v_gene: TRBV29-1
len: 13
d_gene: NA
j_gene: TRBJ2-7
abundance: NA
CDR3aa: CSATGWGSYEQYF
CDR3nt: TGCAGCGCAACAGGGTGGGGTTCCTACGAGCAGTACTTC

v_gene: TRBV27
len: 12
d_gene: NA
j_gene: TRBJ1-2
abundance: NA
CDR3aa: CASRGGGDGYTF
CDR3nt: TGTGCCAGCAGGGGTGGCGGTGATGGCTACACCTTC

v_gene: TRBV5-1
len: 15
d_gene: TRBD1
j_gene: TRBJ1-1
abundance: NA
CDR3aa: CASSLESTGVTEAFF
CDR3nt: TGCGCCAGCAGCTTGGAGTCGACAGGGGTCACTGAAGCTTTCTTT

v_gene: TRBV3-1/TRBV3-2
len: 17
d_gene: TRBD2
j_gene: TRBJ2-2
abundance: NA
CDR3aa: CASSFPLAGGFPGELFF
CDR3nt: TGTGCCAGCAGCTTCCCACTAGCGGGGGGGTTCCCCGGGGAGCTGTTTTTT

v_gene: TRBV2
len: 13
d_gene: NA
j_gene: TRBJ2-3
abundance: NA
CDR3aa: CASSDLEADTQYF
CDR3nt: TGTGCCAGCAGCGACCTGGAGGCAGATACGCAGTATTTT

v_gene: TRBV10-3
len: 13
d_gene: NA
j_gene: TRBJ1-1
abundance: NA
CDR3aa: CAISSTENTEAFF
CDR3nt: TGTGCCATCAGTTCGACAGAAAACACTGAAGCTTTCTTT

v_gene: TRBV10-3
len: 17
d_gene: TRBD1
j_gene: TRBJ2-6
abundance: NA
CDR3aa: CAIRDRDRGSGANVLTF
CDR3nt: TGTGCCATCAGGGACCGGGACAGGGGGTCTGGGGCCAACGTCCTGACTTTC

v_gene: TRBV6-4
len: 14
d_gene: NA
j_gene: TRBJ1-1
abundance: NA
CDR3aa: CASRLRGRDTEAFF
CDR3nt: TGTGCCAGCAGACTCAGGGGCAGGGACACTGAAGCTTTCTTT

v_gene: TRBV19
len: 16
d_gene: NA
j_gene: TRBJ1-6
abundance: NA
CDR3aa: CASSMPTAGGNSPLHF
CDR3nt: TGTGCCAGTAGTATGCCGACGGCCGGAGGTAATTCACCCCTCCACTTT

v_gene: TRBV6-5
len: 14
d_gene: TRBD1
j_gene: TRBJ1-2
abundance: NA
CDR3aa: CASNPGQENYGYTF
CDR3nt: TGTGCCAGCAATCCGGGACAGGAGAACTATGGCTACACCTTC

v_gene: TRBV21-1
len: 17
d_gene: NA
j_gene: TRBJ2-5
abundance: NA
CDR3aa: CASSKGEQAASQETQYF
CDR3nt: TGTGCCAGCAGCAAAGGAGAACAGGCAGCCTCCCAAGAGACCCAGTACTTC

v_gene: TRBV19
len: 11
d_gene: TRBD1
j_gene: TRBJ1-5
abundance: NA
CDR3aa: CASSMTGLQHF
CDR3nt: TGTGCCAGTAGCATGACAGGGCTCCAGCATTTT

v_gene: TRBV7-8
len: 16
d_gene: NA
j_gene: TRBJ2-2
abundance: NA
CDR3aa: CASSLLLGGGTGELFF
CDR3nt: TGTGCCAGCAGCCTCCTTTTGGGGGGAGGCACCGGGGAGCTGTTTTTT

v_gene: TRBV6-2/TRBV6-3
len: 17
d_gene: TRBD1
j_gene: TRBJ2-3
abundance: NA
CDR3aa: CASSTIQGAVRTDTQYF
CDR3nt: TGTGCCAGCAGTACCATTCAGGGGGCGGTTCGGACAGATACGCAGTATTTT

v_gene: TRBV3-1/TRBV3-2
len: 17
d_gene: NA
j_gene: TRBJ1-3
abundance: NA
CDR3aa: CASSLRTGHSSGNTIYF
CDR3nt: TGTGCCAGCAGCCTTCGGACGGGACACTCCTCTGGAAACACCATATATTTT

v_gene: TRBV5-4
len: 16
d_gene: NA
j_gene: TRBJ2-1
abundance: NA
CDR3aa: CASSLGSAGVYDEQFF
CDR3nt: TGTGCCAGCAGCTTAGGATCGGCGGGCGTTTACGATGAGCAGTTCTTC

v_gene: TRBV18
len: 17
d_gene: NA
j_gene: TRBJ1-5
abundance: NA
CDR3aa: CASSPPSNPRASQPQHF
CDR3nt: TGTGCCAGCTCACCACCGTCTAACCCCAGGGCGAGTCAGCCCCAGCATTTT

v_gene: TRBV11-3
len: 15
d_gene: TRBD2
j_gene: TRBJ2-1
abundance: few
CDR3aa: CASSLWGGYGDEQFF
CDR3nt: TGTGCCAGCAGCTTATGGGGGGGTTATGGCGATGAGCAGTTCTTC

v_gene: TRBV6-5
len: 15
d_gene: NA
j_gene: TRBJ2-5
abundance: NA
CDR3aa: CASSLRDLGQETQYF
CDR3nt: TGTGCCAGCAGTCTCCGGGATCTGGGCCAAGAGACCCAGTACTTC

v_gene: TRBV25-1
len: 15
d_gene: NA
j_gene: TRBJ1-3
abundance: NA
CDR3aa: CASSEWGGSGNTIYF
CDR3nt: TGTGCCAGCAGTGAATGGGGGGGCTCTGGAAACACCATATATTTT

v_gene: TRBV2
len: 13
d_gene: NA
j_gene: TRBJ1-1
abundance: NA
CDR3aa: CATRVGLNTEAFF
CDR3nt: TGTGCCACCCGGGTGGGTTTGAACACTGAAGCTTTCTTT

v_gene: TRBV5-1
len: 18
d_gene: TRBD1
j_gene: TRBJ1-6
abundance: once
CDR3aa: CASSSDRVGGSYNSPLHF
CDR3nt: TGCGCCAGCAGCTCTGACAGGGTCGGAGGCTCCTATAATTCACCCCTCCACTTT

v_gene: TRBV9
len: 14
d_gene: TRBD1
j_gene: TRBJ1-2
abundance: few
CDR3aa: CASWGTGSIHGYTF
CDR3nt: TGTGCCAGCTGGGGGACAGGGAGTATACATGGCTACACCTTC